Shown below are 18 T cell receptor beta chains from a single sample sequenced in a study of blood T cell repertoires in COVID-19. Measured with immunoSEQ multiplex PCR; TCRdb has only the in-frame clones, and not every one. This sample yields 150,000 to 200,000 clones, of which roughly 93% are seen a single time; approximately 2% belongs to the top ten. Sequenced material: peripheral blood. All receptors derive from a man younger than 35 with acute or convalescent COVID-19.

The chain carries TRBV25-1 and TRBJ2-1, with 7 bases aligning to TRBD1. Looked up from germline, CDR1 is MGHDK and CDR2 is SYGVNS. V shed 5 bases and J 4 bases; nucleotides not matched to a gene: 11. This CDR3 has 16 residues. CDR3 coding DNA: TGTGCCAGCAGTCGAGGTGGGGACAGAGCGTACAATGAGCAGTTCTTC. It specifies CASSRGGDRAYNEQFF.

This chain connects TRBV7-2 to TRBJ1-4; TRBD1 might be the D (6 bases). V was cut by 4 bases and J by 8 bases, with 20 bases left in between. CDR1 and CDR2 from the germline V gene are SGHTA and FQGNSA. CDR3 length: 16 amino acids. CDR3: CASSYGWSRGGEKLFF. The CDR3 nucleotides are TGTGCCAGCAGCTATGGGTGGTCGAGGGGGGGAGAAAAACTGTTTTTT.

V and J are TRBV2 and TRBJ2-3, with D unresolved. The CDR3 is made up of 15 amino acids. V was trimmed by 1 base and J by 0 bases, leaving 8 bases between them. Germline CDR1 and CDR2: SNHLY and FYNNEI. CDR3 in DNA: TGTGCCAGCAGTGAAGGTACAGCTAGCACAGATACGCAGTATTTT. Its translation is CASSEGTASTDTQYF.

The V gene is TRBV19, the J gene TRBJ1-2; a weak D match, TRBD1 (6 bases). CDR3 length: 16 residues. Germline values: CDR1 LNHDA, CDR2 SQIVND (reference sequence). Deletions cut 3 bases from V and 6 bases from J, with 20 bases between. Here the CDR3 DNA reads TGTGCCAGTAGTATCGTCAGTCGGGGGGGGCTGGATGGCTACACCTTC. This codes for CASSIVSRGGLDGYTF.

V usage is TRBV13 and J usage is TRBJ2-7; TRBD2 matches at 7 bases. The CDR3 covers 14 residues. V was clipped by 5 bases and J by 5 bases; unmatched bases: 9. The germline CDR1 and CDR2 sequences are PRHDT and FYEKMQ (reference sequence). CDR3 coding DNA: TGTGCCAGCAGCCACGGTGGACTAGGTCACGAGCAGTACTTC. It yields the protein CASSHGGLGHEQYF. The whole variable domain, filled in from reference TRBV13 and TRBJ2-7, reads AAGVIQSPRHLIKEKRETATLKCYPIPRHDTVYWYQQGPGQDPQFLISFYEKMQSDKGSIPDRFSAQQFSDYHSELNMSSLELGDSALYFCASSHGGLGHEQYFGPGTRLTVT.

The rearrangement joins TRBV3-1 (or the pseudogene TRBV3-2) to TRBJ2-1; TRBD2 matches 10 bases. Germline V gene data show CDR1 as LGHDT and CDR2 as YNNKEL (reference sequence). V was pared by 2 bases and J by 2 bases, with 3 bases of the junction left unmatched. CDR3 length: 16 amino acids. The CDR3 is CASSQPLAGAYNEQFF. The DNA for the CDR3 is TGTGCCAGCAGCCAACCTCTAGCGGGGGCCTACAATGAGCAGTTCTTC.

This sequence joins TRBV14 and TRBJ2-1; D is ambiguous. This CDR3 has 14 amino acids. CDR1 and CDR2 from the germline V gene are SGHDN and FVKESK. Trimming removed 11 bases at V and 7 bases at J, with 21 bases between. CDR3 DNA sequence: TGTGCCTGCTCGAGTTCTAGGAGAGTAAATGAGCAGTTCTTC. This translates into CACSSSRRVNEQFF.

The count of this clone is one. The chain carries TRBV27 and TRBJ2-3, with TRBD1 matching over 9 bases. Trimming removed 10 bases from V and 4 bases from J; junction bases left unmatched: 12. The CDR3 spans 15 residues. Germline V CDR1 and CDR2: MNHEY, SMNVEV (reference sequence). Written as DNA, the CDR3 is TGTGCCACCCACGCCGGGACAGGGTTTCCAGATACGCAGTATTTT. It encodes CATHAGTGFPDTQYF.

J is TRBJ1-1 and V is TRBV4-1; no definite D call. CDR3 size: 17 residues. Per the germline V gene, CDR1 is MGHRA and CDR2 is YSYEKL. V gave up 0 bases and J gave up 0 bases, with 14 bases separating them. CDR3 coding DNA: TGCGCCAGCAGCCAAGATTGGATGAGGGTCATGAACACTGAAGCTTTCTTT. It encodes CASSQDWMRVMNTEAFF.

The chain uses TRBV7-9 and TRBJ2-7; possible D gene TRBD2, 5 bases. From germline, CDR1 is SEHNR and CDR2 FQNEAQ (reference sequence). The CDR3 spans 12 residues. With 5 bases removed from V and 4 bases from J, the gap between germline ends came to 9 bases. This CDR3 is CASSRTVYEQYF. CDR3 in DNA: TGTGCCAGCAGCCGGACTGTTTACGAGCAGTACTTC. The full variable domain, rest sourced from reference TRBV7-9 and TRBJ2-7, is DTGVSQNPRHKITKRGQNVTFRCDPISEHNRLYWYRQTLGQGPEFLTYFQNEAQLEKSRLLSDRFSAERPKGSFSTLEIQRTEQGDSAMYLCASSRTVYEQYFGPGTRLTVT.

The J gene is TRBJ1-1, the V gene TRBV18; 12 nucleotides line up with TRBD1. CDR3 size: 18 residues. Looked up from germline, CDR1 is KGHSH and CDR2 is LQKENI. Trimming cost V 1 base and J 4 bases; bases outside gene matches: 10. The CDR3, as DNA: TGTGCCAGCTCACCACACCGGCTTGGGACAGGGGGCATCACTGAAGCTTTCTTT. Its translation is CASSPHRLGTGGITEAFF. The full variable domain, in which reference TRBV18 and TRBJ1-1 provide the parts outside the CDR3, is NAGVMQNPRHLVRRRGQEARLRCSPMKGHSHVYWYRQLPEEGLKFMVYLQKENIIDESGMPKERFSAEFPKEGPSILRIQQVVRGDSAAYFCASSPHRLGTGGITEAFFGQGTRLTVV.

The chain joins TRBV7-9 to TRBJ2-5, with 10 bases that match TRBD1. The junction had 3 bases not matched to a gene; V was cut back by 1 base and J by 4 bases. Looked up from germline, CDR1 is SEHNR and CDR2 is FQNEAQ (reference sequence). The CDR3 totals 15 residues. DNA of the CDR3: TGTGCCAGCAGCTTAGTCGGGGACAGGGGAGAGACCCAGTACTTC. This gives the protein CASSLVGDRGETQYF.

This rearrangement joins TRBV10-3 to TRBJ1-4; 8 bases align to TRBD1. Germline V gene lookup returns CDR1 ENHRY and CDR2 SYGVKD. The CDR3 length is 15 residues. The trim removed 2 bases at V and 8 bases at J, leaving 7 bases unmatched. CDR3 nucleotides: TGTGCCATCAGTGAGAGATGGGACAGGCTAGAAAAACTGTTTTTT. Amino acids: CAISERWDRLEKLFF.

The chain combines TRBV6-1 with TRBJ1-2, with TRBD1 as a possible D gene (6 bases). Trimming stripped 3 bases from V and 1 base from J, with 9 bases between. Germline V gene data show CDR1 as MNHNS and CDR2 as SASEGT. The CDR3 spans 14 residues. DNA for the CDR3: TGTGCCAGCAGTGACAGGGGTCATAACTATGGCTACACCTTC. Protein: CASSDRGHNYGYTF.

This clone was seen a single time. The rearrangement links TRBV7-8 to TRBJ2-2; tentative D call: TRBD2 (5 bases). This CDR3 is 13 amino acids long. V was clipped by 3 bases and J by 6 bases, with 8 bases between them. CDR1 is SGHVS, CDR2 FQNEAQ, per germline. The CDR3 nucleotides read TGTGCCAGCAGCTTTCAGCGGTCCGGGGAGCTGTTTTTT. Residues: CASSFQRSGELFF. Together with reference TRBV7-8 and TRBJ2-2, the CDR3 gives the full variable domain: GAGVSQSPRYKVAKRGQDVALRCDPISGHVSLFWYQQALGQGPEFLTYFQNEAQLDKSGLPSDRFFAERPEGSVSTLKIQRTQQEDSAVYLCASSFQRSGELFFGEGSRLTVL.

This chain connects TRBV6-5 to TRBJ2-7, with 12 nucleotides matching TRBD1. Trimming took 10 bases from V and 2 from J; bases not matched to a gene: 6. The CDR3 spans 14 residues. Looked up from germline, CDR1 is MNHEY and CDR2 is SVGAGI. CDR3 in DNA: TGTGCCACCCGGGACAGGGGGCTACCCTACGAGCAGTACTTC. Translated, it gives CATRDRGLPYEQYF.

This chain connects TRBV6-5 to TRBJ1-4, with D possibly TRBD1 on 5 matching bases. Germline CDR1 and CDR2: MNHEY and SVGAGI. V was trimmed by 2 bases and J by 5 bases, leaving 9 bases between them. There are 14 residues in the CDR3. The CDR3: CASSYGQGNEKLFF. The DNA for the CDR3 is TGTGCCAGCAGTTACGGGCAGGGAAATGAAAAACTGTTTTTT.

This clone was seen just once. The rearrangement uses TRBV2 and TRBJ1-1, with D possibly matching TRBD1 (5 bases). Germline CDR1 is SNHLY and CDR2 is FYNNEI. V dropped 6 bases and J dropped 7 bases, with 12 bases sitting between them. The CDR3 has 12 residues. The CDR3 protein is CASRPDSIEAFF. As DNA, the CDR3 is TGTGCCAGCAGGCCTGACAGCATTGAAGCTTTCTTT.